Listed here are 8 T cell receptor beta chains from one sample, sequenced in a study of blood T cell repertoires in COVID-19. Profiling relied on immunoSEQ multiplex PCR, and the TCRdb table lists in-frame clones only, not all of them. This sample yields approximately 170,000 clones, of which approximately 86% are seen a single time; less than 3% belongs to the top ten. Input material: peripheral blood. All receptors derive from a woman aged 80 or over with COVID-19, enrolled during active disease.

The genes are TRBV28 and TRBJ2-1, with 7 bases identical to TRBD2. With V trimmed by 4 bases and J by 1 base, 16 bases remained unmatched. Per germline, CDR1 MDHEN and CDR2 SYDVKM. The CDR3 spans 19 residues. The DNA of the CDR3 is TGTGCCAGCAGTTCCCCCCGCGTAAGAGCGGGGATATCCTACAATGAGCAGTTCTTC. It translates to CASSSPRVRAGISYNEQFF. Drawing the rest from reference TRBV28 and TRBJ2-1, the complete variable domain is DVKVTQSSRYLVKRTGEKVFLECVQDMDHENMFWYRQDPGLGLRLIYFSYDVKMKEKGDIPEGYSVSREKKERFSLILESASTNQTSMYLCASSSPRVRAGISYNEQFFGPGTRLTVL.

This chain uses TRBV7-8 with TRBJ1-1, with 9 bases identical to TRBD1. The CDR3 has 17 residues. The ends lost 3 bases at V and 5 bases at J; junction bases unmatched: 13. Per the germline V gene, CDR1 is SGHVS and CDR2 is FQNEAQ. CDR3 nucleotide sequence: TGTGCCAGCAGCTTCTCCCGGGACAGGGTAGGACCGACTGAAGCTTTCTTT. Encoded protein: CASSFSRDRVGPTEAFF.

This chain connects TRBV28 to TRBJ1-4; the match to TRBD1 covers 7 bases. Germline V gene lookup returns CDR1 MDHEN and CDR2 SYDVKM. The CDR3 runs to 16 residues. The V and J ends lost 8 bases and 4 bases, in that order; junction bases with no gene match: 13. The CDR3 is CASRSGSGTVNEKLFF. CDR3 in DNA: TGTGCCAGCCGTTCCGGTTCTGGGACAGTTAATGAAAAACTGTTTTTT.

J is TRBJ2-2 and V is TRBV4-3; unclear D gene. The V end lost 8 bases, the J end lost 2 bases, and 12 bases lay between the germline ends. Germline V gene lookup returns CDR1 LGHNA and CDR2 YSLEER. This CDR3 comprises 14 residues. CDR3 loop: CASAPGLNTGELFF. DNA of the CDR3: TGCGCCAGCGCGCCGGGTCTCAACACCGGGGAGCTGTTTTTT.

The chain uses TRBV11-2 and TRBJ1-5; 9 nucleotides align to TRBD1. The CDR3 spans 15 residues. V lost 5 bases, J lost 6 bases, and 8 bases stayed unmatched. Per germline, CDR1 SGHAT and CDR2 FQNNGV. The CDR3 protein is CASSRGTGNIQPQHF. CDR3 coding DNA: TGTGCCAGCAGCCGGGGGACAGGGAATATTCAGCCCCAGCATTTT.

The chain employs TRBV5-1 and TRBJ2-1; 9 positions match TRBD1. Germline CDR1 SGHRS, CDR2 YFSETQ. The CDR3 is made up of 15 amino acids. V shed 4 bases and J 5 bases; nucleotides not matched to a gene: 7. CDR3 amino acids: CASSPGTGPNNEQFF. In DNA, the CDR3 is TGCGCCAGCAGCCCCGGGACAGGGCCTAACAATGAGCAGTTCTTC.

The chain combines TRBV18 with TRBJ2-7; tentatively, D is TRBD2 (6 bases). The V end lost 0 bases, the J end lost 3 bases, and 15 bases lay between the germline ends. Germline V gene data show CDR1 as KGHSH and CDR2 as LQKENI. This CDR3 has 16 residues. The CDR3 sequence: CASSPPIVRDFYEQYF. DNA of the CDR3: TGTGCCAGCTCACCACCGATAGTGAGGGACTTCTACGAGCAGTACTTC.

The rearrangement joins TRBV28 to TRBJ1-4; D possibly corresponds to TRBD1 (5 bases). The V end lost 8 bases, the J end lost 0 bases, and 16 bases lay between the germline ends. The CDR3 consists of 16 residues. Germline-derived CDR1 and CDR2 are MDHEN and SYDVKM. CDR3 bases: TGTGCCAGCCAGACAAGGGGTGGGGCAACTAATGAAAAACTGTTTTTT. Its protein product is CASQTRGGATNEKLFF.